The source of this T cell receptor beta chain is a study of cytomegalovirus exposure and HLA in healthy donors. Study results and limitations: In a later analysis, donors in an Asian-associated ancestry cluster reportedly had fewer N-insertions in productive TCRs than the cohort mean. Later work associated roughly 17,000 TCR beta sequences with HLA alleles at 0.05 false discovery rate. The likely explanation for a cluster of highly shared sequence variants was sequencing artifact. In vitro data verified three CMV-associated chains as specific for CMV antigens.

Germline assignment: CDR1 WNHNN and CDR2 SYGVQD (reference sequence). This CDR3 comprises 13 residues. V gave up 5 bases and J gave up 8 bases, with 13 bases separating them. Both 60 Vbeta primers and 13 Jbeta primers went into the PCR. Data came from immunoSEQ multiplex PCR; TCRdb stores just in-frame clones and leaves some out. The sample lists 170,000 or so clones; almost 85% were seen once. About this clone itself: Antigen: not known.

Sequenced: PBMCs. This TCR was recovered from a boy aged 2 to 10 in good health and CMV-seronegative. This chain connects TRBV10-1 to TRBJ2-1; D unresolved. The CDR3 DNA sequence: TGCGCCAGCAGTTCCGGCCTCCGGGATGAGCAGTTCTTC. This codes for CASSSGLRDEQFF.